This section outlines one TCR beta chain sequence together with its context. Its target is unknown. The data were obtained in a study of vaccination and CD4 T cells after COVID-19. Whole-study context: Convalescent patients gave post-COVID blood a median roughly 96 days post-diagnosis, range 35 to 161. Post-vaccine sample collection happened at a median of about 72 days after dose two, ranging 14 to 241.

General observations from the study: Convalescent participants were relatively few, and none had early post-infection timepoints studied.

Cultured CD4+ T-cell DNA underwent Oncomine TCR Beta short-read sequencing. TCRdb re-derived calls from the PCR reads in MiXCR, one entry per CDR3 protein. The sample holds fewer than 20,000 distinct CDR3 sequences; roughly 78% are singletons and the top ten take about a sixth. This CDR3 has 14 amino acids. J lost 8 bases, V lost 1 base, and 6 bases had no gene match. Germline V gene lookup returns CDR1 MNHEY and CDR2 SMNVEV (reference sequence). The treatment: approximately 10-day PBMC culture with coronavirus spike peptide pools or control peptides (ViraFEST assay). The specimen was CD4+ T cells from blood, cultured in vitro, collected after SARS-CoV-2 vaccination. The receptor was derived from a human donor who received a COVID-19 vaccine. This chain connects TRBV27 to TRBJ1-2, with 8 bases that match TRBD1. CDR3 sequence (DNA): TGTGCCAGCAGTTTATACAGGGGGAAAGGAGGCTACACCTTC. The encoded protein is CASSLYRGKGGYTF.